This T cell receptor (beta chain) was captured by sequencing in a study of CD8 T cells in ankylosing spondylitis. At least ten counts were recorded for this clonotype. Its antigen is unidentified. J lost 5 bases, V lost 4 bases, and 11 bases had no gene match. The CDR3 runs to 17 residues. Germline loops: CDR1 KGHDR, CDR2 SFDVKD. In TCRdb, the 5' RACE reads were re-called with MiXCR into one record per CDR3 protein. This sample yields hundreds of thousands of distinct CDR3 sequences, of which about 12% are seen a single time; 0.45% to 0.6% belongs to the top ten. Study-wide results and limits: Seemingly distinctive of ankylosing spondylitis blood was a TCR beta motif formed by eight highly homologous variants.

V usage is TRBV24-1 and J usage is TRBJ2-2; TRBD1 aligns across 8 bases. This clonotype originated in a male donor with ankylosing spondylitis. Sequencing used blood, either unsorted or a sorted T cell fraction (not recorded which). In nucleotides, the CDR3 is TGTGCCACCAGTGACCCGGACAGGGAAGGTTGGACCGGGGAGCTGTTTTTT. This sequence encodes CATSDPDREGWTGELFF.